Below, 20 T cell receptor beta chains from the same sample are listed, as sequenced in a study of Graves' ophthalmopathy and Graves' hyperthyroidism. RNA served as the template for amplifying TCR beta CDR3 regions. First-round RT-PCR with HTBI primers preceded a second-round multiplex PCR. Each CDR3 protein gets one entry after TCRdb re-called the multiplex PCR reads with MiXCR. The sample includes roughly 350,000 distinct CDR3 sequences, roughly 17% of them seen just once. Sequencing input: peripheral blood. These receptor sequences come from an adult woman with stable Graves' hyperthyroidism.

This clonotype appeared many times. The V call is TRBV11-2, the J call TRBJ2-7, with D unresolved. This CDR3 region has 15 residues. V lost 5 bases and J 1 base, leaving 15 bases between the germline ends. Germline V gene sequence: CDR1 SGHAT, CDR2 FQNNGV. CDR3 DNA sequence: TGTGCCAGCAGCGGGCTCGGGCAGCTATCCTACGAGCAGTACTTC. Its translation is CASSGLGQLSYEQYF.

The table lists this clonotype with many counts. The V and J genes are TRBV6-5 and TRBJ1-1; 7 bases map to TRBD1. The germline V gene encodes CDR1 MNHEY and CDR2 SVGAGI. The CDR3 sequence is 15 residues long. V gave up 9 bases and J gave up 0 bases; unmatched junction bases: 10. The CDR3 bases are TGTGCCAGTAGGGTTCCGGGACAGCTGAACACTGAAGCTTTCTTT. Translation gives CASRVPGQLNTEAFF.

The sample holds many counts of this clonotype. The V gene is TRBV7-9, the J gene TRBJ2-7; unclear D gene. V lost 5 bases to trimming and J lost 1 base, with 9 bases between them. Germline CDR1 and CDR2: SEHNR and FQNEAQ (reference sequence). CDR3 length: 13 amino acids. The CDR3 sequence is CASSVVGSYEQYF. The CDR3 nucleotides are TGTGCCAGCAGCGTGGTAGGTTCCTACGAGCAGTACTTC.

This clonotype was observed many times. The chain is built from TRBV20-1 and TRBJ1-1, with D perhaps TRBD1 (5 bases). The CDR3 runs to 12 residues. Trimming stripped 5 bases from V and 1 base from J, with 8 bases between. In germline, CDR1 is DFQATT, CDR2 SNEGSKA (reference sequence). The CDR3 loop reads CSAYRRNTEAFF. DNA for the CDR3: TGCAGTGCTTACAGGCGGAACACTGAAGCTTTCTTT.

Many counts were recorded for this clonotype. The CDR3 loop reads CASSQGRLAESGEQYF. DNA of the CDR3: TGTGCCAGCAGCCAAGGGAGACTAGCGGAGTCGGGGGAGCAGTACTTC. The rearrangement links TRBV4-2 to TRBJ2-7; 9 bases align to TRBD2. V lost 1 base and J lost 7; bases outside the gene matches: 11. Looked up from germline, CDR1 is LGHNA and CDR2 is YNFKEQ. The CDR3 length is 16 residues.

The sample holds many counts of this clonotype. For the CDR3, the DNA is TGTGCCAGCAATCCCGCACTGGGACAGCCCCAGCATTTT. Amino acids: CASNPALGQPQHF. The gene calls are TRBV12-3 or TRBV12-4 and TRBJ1-5; the D is unclear. Between the trimmed V and J ends, which lost 7 bases and 7 bases, there was a span of 14 bases. CDR3 length equals 13 residues.

This clonotype was observed a few times. Sequence at one end of the junction differs from germline and may be a read error. The genes are TRBV5-1 and TRBJ1-4, with D possibly being TRBD1 (6 bases). The CDR3 is made up of 16 amino acids. CDR1 is SGHRS, CDR2 YFSETQ, per germline. The CDR3 coding sequence is TGCGCCAGCAGCTACGTACAGGGCGGAGGGAATGAAAAACTGCTTTTT. Its translation: CASSYVQGGGNEKLLF.

There are many counts of this clonotype. CDR3 in DNA: TGTGCCAGCAACCTTAGGACAGCAAACATTCAGTACTTC. It encodes CASNLRTANIQYF. This chain uses TRBV28 with TRBJ2-4, with a weak D call TRBD1 (6 bases). V was pared by 7 bases and J by 6 bases, with 13 bases between. CDR1 MDHEN and CDR2 SYDVKM come from the germline V gene. The CDR3 contains 13 residues.

This clonotype was seen many times. The V call is TRBV3-1, the J call TRBJ2-2, with D possibly being TRBD2 (5 bases). Between the trimmed V and J ends, which lost 6 bases and 5 bases, there was a span of 13 bases. The CDR3 contains 14 residues. Germline CDR1 is LGHDT and CDR2 is YNNKEL (reference sequence). The DNA of the CDR3 is TGTGCCAGCAGGAGGGCGGGCCAGACCGGGGAGCTGTTTTTT. Its translation is CASRRAGQTGELFF.

Ten or more counts support this clonotype. The CDR3 sequence: CATRDRVGTGELFF. In DNA, the CDR3 is TGTGCCACCAGAGACAGGGTAGGGACCGGGGAGCTGTTTTTT. J is TRBJ2-2 and V is TRBV24-1; 7 bases align to TRBD1. This CDR3 region has 14 residues. J was trimmed by 5 bases and V by 7 bases; bases with no gene match: 6. Germline-derived CDR1 and CDR2 are KGHDR and SFDVKD.

This chain uses TRBV27 with TRBJ2-7; TRBD1 matches at 8 bases. This CDR3 has 13 residues. Germline-derived CDR1 and CDR2 are MNHEY and SMNVEV (reference sequence). After removal of 6 bases from V and 4 bases from J, the junction contained 5 bases not matched to a gene. The CDR3 nucleotides read TGTGCCAGCAGACGACAGGGGTGGTACGAGCAGTACTTC. Translation: CASRRQGWYEQYF.

The chain couples TRBV7-8 to TRBJ1-2; D is ambiguous. CDR3 length: 15 residues. CDR1 SGHVS and CDR2 FQNEAQ come from the germline V gene. V was shortened by 5 bases and J by 3 bases, with 16 bases between the two germline ends. CDR3 protein: CASSKQIGGHYGYTF. DNA of the CDR3: TGTGCCAGCAGCAAACAAATCGGAGGGCACTATGGCTACACCTTC.

Many counts were recorded for this clonotype. The CDR3 sequence is CSVIRDSNEEQYF. The CDR3 DNA follows: TGCAGCGTAATCCGGGACAGCAATGAAGAGCAGTACTTC. V and J are TRBV29-1 and TRBJ2-7, with 7 bases lining up with TRBD1. This CDR3 contains 13 residues. Germline CDR1 is SQVTM and CDR2 is ANQGSEA. V lost 6 bases and J lost 7; bases outside the gene matches: 12.

Ten or more counts support this clonotype. The chain uses TRBV12-3 or TRBV12-4 and TRBJ2-2; 7 bases fit TRBD2. This CDR3 is built from 16 residues. V was clipped by 2 bases and J by 1 base; unmatched bases: 4. CDR3 amino acids: CASSLLPSGNTGELFF. Written as DNA, the CDR3 is TGTGCCAGCAGTTTACTGCCTAGCGGGAACACCGGGGAGCTGTTTTTT.

The chain links TRBV6-1 to TRBJ2-2; 9 positions match TRBD2. With V trimmed by 2 bases and J by 5 bases, 6 bases remained unmatched. The CDR3 consists of 16 residues. Germline lookup yields CDR1 MNHNS and CDR2 SASEGT. CDR3 sequence (DNA): TGTGCCAGCAGTGAAATTAGCGGGAGCGGTACCGGGGAGCTGTTTTTT. This codes for CASSEISGSGTGELFF.

This clonotype showed up many times. The J gene is TRBJ2-2, the V gene TRBV6-1, with D hard to call. V was cut by 6 bases and J by 4 bases, with 6 bases left in between. Per germline, CDR1 MNHNS and CDR2 SASEGT. The CDR3 contains 12 residues. The CDR3 loop is CASRPSTGELFF. The CDR3 bases are TGTGCCAGCAGGCCCTCCACCGGGGAGCTGTTTTTT.

This clonotype was detected ten times or more. The chain joins TRBV10-3 to TRBJ2-2; possibly TRBD1 for D (5 bases). Germline values: CDR1 ENHRY, CDR2 SYGVKD. CDR3 length equals 15 residues. V lost 10 bases and J 4 bases, leaving 19 bases between the germline ends. The CDR3, as DNA: TGTGCCACACAGGCCCCCCGAATCACCACCGGGGAGCTGTTTTTT. Translating gives CATQAPRITTGELFF.

This clonotype came up many times. The rearrangement joins TRBV28 to TRBJ2-5, with D unclear. The CDR3 extends over 15 amino acids. Trimming shortened V by 5 bases and J by 0 bases, and 13 bases separated the two germline ends. Germline-derived CDR1 and CDR2 are MDHEN and SYDVKM. The CDR3 is CASSPAPHYQETQYF. CDR3 coding DNA: TGTGCCAGCAGTCCCGCTCCTCACTACCAAGAGACCCAGTACTTC.

The chain joins TRBV29-1 to TRBJ2-5; no clear D gene. This CDR3 region has 11 residues. Germline CDR1 SQVTM, CDR2 ANQGSEA. Trimming removed 5 bases from V and 4 bases from J, with 8 bases in between. The CDR3 coding sequence is TGCAGCGTTTTTCCTAGAGAGACCCAGTACTTC. This gives the protein CSVFPRETQYF.

This clonotype was counted ten times or more. The rearrangement joins TRBV7-8 to TRBJ2-2; either TRBD1 or TRBD2 may supply D (5 bases each). V was cut by 3 bases and J by 5 bases, with 10 bases left in between. The CDR3 extends over 14 amino acids. Germline CDR1 reads SGHVS; CDR2 reads FQNEAQ. The CDR3 bases are TGTGCCAGCAGCTTCAGGGAGTTGACCGGGGAGCTGTTTTTT. As protein: CASSFRELTGELFF.